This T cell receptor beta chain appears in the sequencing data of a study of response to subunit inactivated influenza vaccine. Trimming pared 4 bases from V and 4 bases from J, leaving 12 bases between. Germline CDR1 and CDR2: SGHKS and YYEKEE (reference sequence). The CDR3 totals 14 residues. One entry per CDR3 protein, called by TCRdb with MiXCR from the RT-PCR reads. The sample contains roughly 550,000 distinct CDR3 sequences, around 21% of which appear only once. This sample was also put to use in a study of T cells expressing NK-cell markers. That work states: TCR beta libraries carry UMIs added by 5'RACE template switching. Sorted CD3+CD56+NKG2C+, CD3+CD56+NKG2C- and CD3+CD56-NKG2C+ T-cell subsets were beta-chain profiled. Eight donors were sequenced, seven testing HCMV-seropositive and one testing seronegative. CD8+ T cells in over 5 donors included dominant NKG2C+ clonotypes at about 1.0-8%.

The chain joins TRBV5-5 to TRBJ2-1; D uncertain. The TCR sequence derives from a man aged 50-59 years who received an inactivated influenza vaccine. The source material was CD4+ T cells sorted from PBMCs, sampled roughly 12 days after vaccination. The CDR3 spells CASSPWAGYNEQFF. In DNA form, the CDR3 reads TGTGCCAGCAGCCCCTGGGCCGGATACAATGAGCAGTTCTTC.